This TCR beta chain was retrieved from a study of T-cell reconstitution after alpha-beta-depleted transplantation in children. The CDR3 totals 16 residues. V shed 3 bases, J shed 7 bases, and the junction held 12 bases outside the gene matches. Using unique molecular identifiers, the investigators prepared the TCRbeta library. TCRdb independently ran MiXCR on the PCR reads; one entry per CDR3 protein. The profile shows about 540,000 distinct CDR3 sequences, about a sixth of them singletons. This clonotype was seen only a few times. This TCR was sampled from a human donor who donated a stem cell graft to a child with acute lymphoblastic leukemia. The sequenced sample was PBMCs from the stem cell graft donor, obtained from the stem cell graft. The chain combines TRBV12-3 or TRBV12-4 with TRBJ2-1; TRBD2 aligns across 7 bases. This CDR3 reads CASSFPLAVHGNEQFF. CDR3 DNA: TGTGCCAGCAGTTTCCCCCTAGCGGTTCACGGGAATGAGCAGTTCTTC.